One sample yielded the 29 T cell receptor beta chains listed below, sequenced in a study of cytomegalovirus exposure and HLA in healthy donors. It was with 60 Vbeta and 13 Jbeta primers that the PCR ran. Generated by immunoSEQ multiplex PCR, the TCRdb table keeps only in-frame clones and is missing some. The table includes about 180,000 clones, roughly 77% detected once. The source material was PBMCs. The receptors come from a woman in her twenties or thirties in good health and CMV-seronegative.

This clone showed up just a few times. This rearrangement joins TRBV11-2 to TRBJ2-7; 7 bases agree with TRBD1. The CDR3 runs 15 residues. Germline CDR1 is SGHAT and CDR2 is FQNNGV. The V segment lost 3 bases and the J segment 4 bases; nucleotides outside the gene matches: 9. CDR3 in amino acids: CASSFGQGVRYEQYF. In DNA form, the CDR3 reads TGTGCCAGCAGCTTCGGGCAGGGGGTTAGATACGAGCAGTACTTC. Together with reference TRBV11-2 and TRBJ2-7, the CDR3 gives the full variable domain: EAGVAQSPRYKIIEKRQSVAFWCNPISGHATLYWYQQILGQGPKLLIQFQNNGVVDDSQLPKDRFSAERLKGVDSTLKIQPAKLEDSAVYLCASSFGQGVRYEQYFGPGTRLTVT.

On this clone itself: The junction does not match germline at one end; this may be a read error. The chain has TRBV7-9 and TRBJ2-3; 8 nucleotides match TRBD1. From germline, CDR1 is SEHNR and CDR2 FQNEAQ (reference sequence). This CDR3 has 14 amino acids. CDR3 protein: CASSPRQGRDTRYF. In nucleotides, the CDR3 is TGTGCCAGCAGCCCCCGACAGGGGCGGGATACGCGGTATTTT.

This sequence joins TRBV5-1 and TRBJ1-2; unclear D gene. V dropped 0 bases and J dropped 8 bases, with 14 bases sitting between them. This CDR3 is built from 14 residues. CDR1 and CDR2 (germline): SGHRS, YFSETQ. CDR3 sequence (DNA): TGCGCCAGCAGCTTGGAAGCAGGTGCTGGGGGCTACACCTTC. It specifies CASSLEAGAGGYTF.

V gene TRBV2 combines with J gene TRBJ2-2; TRBD1 matches 12 bases. The CDR3 is made up of 16 amino acids. Germline CDR1 reads SNHLY; CDR2 reads FYNNEI. The J segment lost 2 bases and the V segment lost 7 bases, leaving 5 bases of the junction unmatched. The CDR3 sequence is CASKRDRGRNTGELFF. The CDR3 coding sequence is TGTGCCAGCAAACGGGACAGGGGGCGAAACACCGGGGAGCTGTTTTTT. Full variable domain (outside the CDR3, taken from reference TRBV2 and TRBJ2-2): EPEVTQTPSHQVTQMGQEVILRCVPISNHLYFYWYRQILGQKVEFLVSFYNNEISEKSEIFDDQFSVERPDGSNFTLKIRSTKLEDSAMYFCASKRDRGRNTGELFFGEGSRLTVL.

V gene TRBV6-5 combines with J gene TRBJ1-1; D is perhaps TRBD1 (6 bases). From germline, CDR1 is MNHEY and CDR2 SVGAGI. The CDR3 length is 15 residues. Trimming removed 0 bases from V and 2 bases from J, with 10 bases in between. The CDR3 sequence is CASSYSMDSNTEAFF. CDR3 in DNA: TGTGCCAGCAGTTACTCGATGGACAGTAACACTGAAGCTTTCTTT.

This rearrangement joins TRBV5-6 to TRBJ1-6; unclear D gene. V dropped 3 bases and J dropped 5 bases, with 15 bases sitting between them. CDR3 size: 16 residues. The V gene's germline CDR1 is SGHDT and CDR2 YYEEEE. CDR3 nucleotides: TGTGCCAGCAGCTCCCGAGGGTGGCATGATAATTCACCCCTCCACTTT. Protein product: CASSSRGWHDNSPLHF.

The chain carries TRBV9 and TRBJ1-1; 9 bases map to TRBD1. V lost 4 bases to trimming and J lost 5 bases; unmatched junction nucleotides: 6. The germline CDR1 and CDR2 sequences are SGDLS and YYNGEE. The CDR3 runs to 14 residues. This chain's CDR3 is CASSQQGALTEAFF. CDR3 sequence (DNA): TGTGCCAGCAGCCAACAGGGGGCGCTTACTGAAGCTTTCTTT. The full variable domain, completed using reference TRBV9 and TRBJ1-1, is DSGVTQTPKHLITATGQRVTLRCSPRSGDLSVYWYQQSLDQGLQFLIQYYNGEERAKGNILERFSAQQFPDLHSELNLSSLELGDSALYFCASSQQGALTEAFFGQGTRLTVV.

The rearrangement links TRBV5-1 to TRBJ1-2; 9 positions agree with TRBD1. The V segment lost 3 bases and the J segment 8 bases; nucleotides outside the gene matches: 5. Germline CDR1 reads SGHRS; CDR2 reads YFSETQ. The CDR3 length is 13 residues. The CDR3 protein is CASSSGQGNGYTF. DNA for the CDR3: TGCGCCAGCAGCTCAGGACAGGGGAACGGCTACACCTTC. Together with reference TRBV5-1 and TRBJ1-2, the CDR3 gives the full variable domain: KAGVTQTPRYLIKTRGQQVTLSCSPISGHRSVSWYQQTPGQGLQFLFEYFSETQRNKGNFPGRFSGRQFSNSRSEMNVSTLELGDSALYLCASSSGQGNGYTFGSGTRLTVV.

About this clone: One end of the junction does not line up with germline, which may come from a read error. The J gene is TRBJ2-7, the V gene TRBV7-7; 8 bases fit TRBD1. Germline loops: CDR1 SSHAT, CDR2 FNYEAQ (reference sequence). This CDR3 contains 15 residues. This chain's CDR3 is CASSLTGVESNEQYF. The CDR3 DNA reads as TGTGCTAGCAGCCTGACAGGGGTCGAAAGTAACGAGCAGTACTTC.

This clone was seen only a few times. Other DNA sequences in the sample encode the same CDR3. The chain has TRBV5-1 and TRBJ1-2; D call uncertain. The CDR3 loop spans 14 amino acids. The V gene lost 0 bases and the J gene lost 0 bases, with 6 bases spanning the gap. Germline CDR1 is SGHRS and CDR2 is YFSETQ. The CDR3 DNA reads TGCGCCAGCAGCTTGGAGACACCTAACTATGGCTACACCTTC. This translates into CASSLETPNYGYTF.

This chain joins TRBV5-6 and TRBJ2-4; weak D call: TRBD1 (5 bases). V lost 2 bases to trimming and J lost 0 bases, with 18 bases between them. CDR1 SGHDT and CDR2 YYEEEE come from the germline V gene. The CDR3 contains 18 residues. The DNA of the CDR3 is TGTGCCAGCAGCTTTGACAGCTTAATCACTGAAGCCAAAAACATTCAGTACTTC. Amino acid sequence: CASSFDSLITEAKNIQYF.

The rearrangement uses TRBV4-1 and TRBJ1-1; possible D gene TRBD1, 6 bases. CDR3 length: 16 amino acids. The V gene lost 0 bases and the J gene lost 5 bases, with 16 bases spanning the gap. Germline CDR1 reads MGHRA; CDR2 reads YSYEKL. The CDR3 region is CASSQDREGEGTEAFF. CDR3 DNA: TGCGCCAGCAGCCAAGATCGGGAGGGGGAGGGGACTGAAGCTTTCTTT.

The rearrangement links TRBV7-2 to TRBJ2-3; D unresolved. V shed 8 bases and J shed 6 bases, with 15 bases lying between them. Per germline, CDR1 SGHTA and CDR2 FQGNSA. This CDR3 has 13 amino acids. This CDR3 reads CASLNPNTDTQYF. CDR3 nucleotide sequence: TGTGCCAGCCTTAACCCGAACACGGATACGCAGTATTTT. The whole variable domain, remainder taken from reference TRBV7-2 and TRBJ2-3, is GAGVSQSPSNKVTEKGKDVELRCDPISGHTALYWYRQSLGQGLEFLIYFQGNSAPDKSGLPSDRFSAERTGGSVSTLTIQRTQQEDSAVYLCASLNPNTDTQYFGPGTRLTVL.

The chain employs TRBV19 and TRBJ1-2; 8 nucleotides agree with TRBD1. V was clipped by 3 bases and J by 8 bases; unmatched bases: 5. The length of the CDR3 is 13 residues. Germline loops: CDR1 LNHDA, CDR2 SQIVND (reference sequence). CDR3 sequence (DNA): TGTGCCAGTAGTATGAGGACAGGGAGAGGCTACACCTTC. As protein: CASSMRTGRGYTF.

The V call is TRBV5-6, the J call TRBJ1-1; 9 bases are a match to TRBD1. From germline, CDR1 is SGHDT and CDR2 YYEEEE. This CDR3 has 14 residues. V gave up 3 bases and J gave up 4 bases; unmatched junction bases: 4. CDR3 DNA: TGTGCCAGCAGCTACCCGGGACAGGGCACTGAAGCTTTCTTT. This codes for CASSYPGQGTEAFF.

The rearrangement links TRBV19 to TRBJ1-2; D gene ambiguous. V dropped 4 bases and J dropped 4 bases, with 10 bases sitting between them. From germline, CDR1 is LNHDA and CDR2 SQIVND (reference sequence). CDR3 length equals 13 residues. In nucleotides, the CDR3 is TGTGCCAGTAGTAGAGACCCATTCTATGGCTACACCTTC. Translation: CASSRDPFYGYTF.

The chain couples TRBV6-5 to TRBJ2-7, with 9 bases that match TRBD1. After removal of 5 bases from V and 4 bases from J, the junction contained 9 bases not matched to a gene. The CDR3 consists of 15 residues. Germline V gene sequence: CDR1 MNHEY, CDR2 SVGAGI. The CDR3 region has the DNA TGTGCCAGCAGTAGCCGGGACAGGGTTCAGTACGAGCAGTACTTC. Residues: CASSSRDRVQYEQYF.

The chain recombines TRBV9 with TRBJ1-4, with 9 positions matching TRBD1. Germline V lookup: CDR1 SGDLS, CDR2 YYNGEE. V dropped 2 bases and J dropped 10; count of bases not matched to a gene: 9. This CDR3 has 15 residues. The CDR3 DNA sequence: TGTGCCAGCAGCGTCACAGGGGGCCCTGAAGGAAAACTGTTTTTT. This codes for CASSVTGGPEGKLFF.

The CDR3: CSVERDRGGDTQYF. The CDR3 region has the DNA TGCAGCGTTGAGAGGGACAGAGGAGGGGATACGCAGTATTTT. The chain couples TRBV29-1 to TRBJ2-3; possibly TRBD1 for D (7 bases). V lost 3 bases, J lost 6 bases, and 16 bases lay in between. CDR3 length: 14 residues. Germline V gives CDR1 SQVTM, CDR2 ANQGSEA.

This chain uses TRBV5-6 with TRBJ2-1; no definite D call. In germline, CDR1 is SGHDT, CDR2 YYEEEE. The CDR3 is 13 amino acids. The V end was cut by 0 bases, the J end by 11 bases, with 12 bases between. Here the CDR3 DNA reads TGTGCCAGCAGCTTGGCGAGAGAGAGAAAGCAGTTCTTC. This encodes CASSLARERKQFF. The full variable domain, rest sourced from reference TRBV5-6 and TRBJ2-1, is DAGVTQSPTHLIKTRGQQVTLRCSPKSGHDTVSWYQQALGQGPQFIFQYYEEEERQRGNFPDRFSGHQFPNYSSELNVNALLLGDSALYLCASSLARERKQFFGPGTRLTVL.

Only a few counts were recorded for this clone. V and J are TRBV12-5 and TRBJ2-7, with D possibly matching TRBD1 (6 bases). This CDR3 is 14 amino acids long. Germline CDR1 LGHNT, CDR2 FRNRAP. Trimming took 5 bases from V and 3 from J, leaving 14 bases between them. The CDR3 DNA follows: TGTGCTAGTGGTGATTCGGACAGAAACTACGAGCAGTACTTC. It yields the protein CASGDSDRNYEQYF. The whole variable domain, filled in from reference TRBV12-5 and TRBJ2-7, reads DARVTQTPRHKVTEMGQEVTMRCQPILGHNTVFWYRQTMMQGLELLAYFRNRAPLDDSGMPKDRFSAEMPDATLATLKIQPSEPRDSAVYFCASGDSDRNYEQYFGPGTRLTVT.

The chain carries TRBV7-9 and TRBJ1-4, with D possibly TRBD1 on 5 matching bases. The CDR3 length is 14 residues. V lost 4 bases, J lost 4 bases, and 10 bases lay in between. Germline CDR1 and CDR2: SEHNR and FQNEAQ (reference sequence). The CDR3 protein is CASSSQGGNEKLFF. The CDR3 nucleotides are TGTGCCAGCAGCTCCCAGGGAGGTAATGAAAAACTGTTTTTT.

The V gene is TRBV10-3, the J gene TRBJ1-5, with 12 bases matching TRBD1. CDR1 and CDR2 (germline): ENHRY, SYGVKD. V lost 9 bases to trimming and J lost 4 bases; unmatched junction nucleotides: 1. There are 13 residues in the CDR3. CDR3 nucleotides: TGTGCCATGGGACAGGGGGCGAATCAGCCCCAGCATTTT. Protein: CAMGQGANQPQHF.

In this sample, this clone turned up a few times. The V call is TRBV7-2, the J call TRBJ1-2; 7 bases are a match to TRBD1. With V trimmed by 1 base and J by 7 bases, 6 bases remained unmatched. This CDR3 is 14 amino acids long. Germline CDR1 reads SGHTA; CDR2 reads FQGNSA. Here the CDR3 DNA reads TGTGCCAGCAGCTTAGACAGGGGCACATTTGGCTACACCTTC. It specifies CASSLDRGTFGYTF.

The chain carries TRBV5-1 and TRBJ2-1; 7 nucleotides agree with TRBD2. V was pared by 0 bases and J by 0 bases, with 3 bases of the junction left unmatched. Germline CDR1 and CDR2: SGHRS and YFSETQ. This CDR3 region has 16 residues. In nucleotides, the CDR3 is TGCGCCAGCAGCTTGGTGGCGGGGGTCTCCTACAATGAGCAGTTCTTC. Amino acid sequence: CASSLVAGVSYNEQFF.

This rearrangement joins TRBV27 to TRBJ2-7; 10 bases line up with TRBD1. This CDR3 is built from 16 residues. V lost 5 bases to trimming and J lost 4 bases; unmatched junction nucleotides: 11. From germline, CDR1 is MNHEY and CDR2 SMNVEV (reference sequence). The DNA for the CDR3 is TGTGCCAGCAGTCTCGAGCGGGGGACAGGGGTTTACGAGCAGTACTTC. Amino acids: CASSLERGTGVYEQYF.

The rearrangement links TRBV18 to TRBJ2-3; weak D call: TRBD1 (5 bases). Germline V lookup: CDR1 KGHSH, CDR2 LQKENI. The CDR3 is made up of 16 amino acids. Trimming removed 3 bases at V and 0 bases at J, with 13 bases between. The CDR3 spells CASSPVNRPSTDTQYF. The CDR3 DNA reads as TGTGCCAGCTCACCCGTAAACAGGCCGAGCACAGATACGCAGTATTTT. The full variable domain, in which reference TRBV18 and TRBJ2-3 provide the parts outside the CDR3, is NAGVMQNPRHLVRRRGQEARLRCSPMKGHSHVYWYRQLPEEGLKFMVYLQKENIIDESGMPKERFSAEFPKEGPSILRIQQVVRGDSAAYFCASSPVNRPSTDTQYFGPGTRLTVL.

The CDR3, as DNA: TGTGCCAGCTCACCAATTTCCAGGACAGAGAACGAGCAGTACTTC. It encodes CASSPISRTENEQYF. This sequence joins TRBV18 and TRBJ2-7; a weak D match, TRBD1 (6 bases). CDR1 and CDR2 (germline): KGHSH, LQKENI. The V gene lost 2 bases and the J gene lost 5 bases, with 16 bases spanning the gap. This CDR3 is built from 15 residues.

The chain combines TRBV19 with TRBJ2-5; D is unresolved. V gave up 5 bases and J gave up 2 bases, with 9 bases separating them. CDR3 size: 13 residues. Germline assignment: CDR1 LNHDA and CDR2 SQIVND (reference sequence). CDR3 nucleotides: TGTGCCAGTAGTTGGGCACGTCAAGAGACCCAGTACTTC. This gives the protein CASSWARQETQYF.